The 24 T cell receptor beta chains below all came from one sample that was sequenced in a study of identical twins. TCRdb re-derived calls from the 5' RACE reads in MiXCR, one entry per CDR3 protein. Here the sample spans about 520,000 distinct CDR3 sequences, roughly 21% being singletons. The sample also formed part of further work on T cells expressing NK-cell markers.

The sequencing input was CD4+ T cells sorted from blood. The receptors here all came from a woman between 18 and 29 years old in good health.

The chain combines TRBV9 with TRBJ1-1; tentatively, D is TRBD1 (5 bases). V was pared by 4 bases and J by 4 bases, with 11 bases between. The germline V gene has CDR1 SGDLS and CDR2 YYNGEE. The CDR3 consists of 13 residues. For the CDR3, the DNA is TGTGCCAGCAGCCCCAGAGGGGTCACTGAAGCTTTCTTT. This gives the protein CASSPRGVTEAFF.

The chain uses TRBV12-3 or TRBV12-4 and TRBJ2-7, with 9 bases that match TRBD2. V dropped 6 bases and J dropped 5; count of bases not matched to a gene: 11. CDR3 size: 15 residues. Here the CDR3 reads CASSPHSGSSHEQYF. In DNA, the CDR3 is TGTGCCAGCAGCCCCCATAGCGGGAGTAGCCACGAGCAGTACTTC.

In its sample, this clonotype was seen a few times. The genes are TRBV11-2 and TRBJ2-7; a possible D gene is TRBD2 (5 bases). Looked up from germline, CDR1 is SGHAT and CDR2 is FQNNGV. The V end was cut by 5 bases, the J end by 3 bases, with 14 bases between. This CDR3 comprises 14 residues. The CDR3 is CASSPLTGFYEQYF. The CDR3, as DNA: TGTGCCAGCAGCCCCCTGACGGGATTCTACGAGCAGTACTTC.

CDR3 protein: CASSRLGRLRDEQYF. The CDR3 nucleotides read TGTGCCAGCAGCCGTCTGGGACGCCTACGGGACGAGCAGTACTTC. The chain joins TRBV7-9 to TRBJ2-7, with D perhaps matching TRBD1 or TRBD2 (5 bases each). Germline values: CDR1 SEHNR, CDR2 FQNEAQ (reference sequence). The CDR3 consists of 15 residues. V was clipped by 5 bases and J by 5 bases, with 19 bases between them.

Many counts were recorded for this clonotype. V is TRBV29-1 and J is TRBJ2-3; TRBD2 agrees at 8 bases. With V trimmed by 7 bases and J by 7 bases, 16 bases remained unmatched. Germline V gene data show CDR1 as SQVTM and CDR2 as ANQGSEA. The CDR3 covers 15 residues. The CDR3 DNA sequence: TGCAGCGCCGCCCGACTAGCGAGATCTAGGTATACGCAGTATTTT. It yields the protein CSAARLARSRYTQYF.

This clonotype was counted only a few times. The gene calls are TRBV12-3 or TRBV12-4 and TRBJ2-4; D is unclear. This CDR3 has 15 residues. V was pared by 2 bases and J by 1 base, with 9 bases between. The CDR3 nucleotides read TGTGCCAGCAGTTTAATGTCAGGCGCCAAAAACATTCAGTACTTC. As protein: CASSLMSGAKNIQYF.

J is TRBJ2-3 and V is TRBV29-1; 8 bases fit TRBD1. CDR3 length equals 13 residues. Per germline, CDR1 SQVTM and CDR2 ANQGSEA. CDR3 in DNA: TGCATCGCAGCGGACAGGGCACCAGATACGCAGTATTTT. Protein sequence: CIAADRAPDTQYF.

The rearrangement links TRBV20-1 to TRBJ1-1; D is ambiguous. With 4 bases removed from V and 5 bases from J, the gap between germline ends came to 8 bases. Germline V gives CDR1 DFQATT, CDR2 SNEGSKA (reference sequence). CDR3 length: 11 amino acids. Here the CDR3 reads CSANYWTEAFF. CDR3 coding DNA: TGCAGTGCTAACTACTGGACTGAAGCTTTCTTT.

The genes are TRBV6-5 and TRBJ1-2; a weak D match, TRBD1 (5 bases). CDR3 length: 14 residues. The V gene lost 0 bases and the J gene lost 4 bases, with 9 bases spanning the gap. Germline assignment: CDR1 MNHEY and CDR2 SVGAGI. The DNA for the CDR3 is TGTGCCAGCAGTTACTCGGACGGGACCTATGGCTACACCTTC. Amino acid sequence: CASSYSDGTYGYTF.

This clonotype occurred a few times. V is TRBV12-3 or TRBV12-4 and J is TRBJ1-2; D remains unclear. The CDR3 is 12 amino acids. V lost 5 bases to trimming and J lost 6 bases, with 10 bases between them. The CDR3 nucleotides are TGTGCCAGCAGTGTCCCCGGGGATGGCTACACCTTC. Protein sequence: CASSVPGDGYTF.

The chain employs TRBV7-7 and TRBJ2-2, with D unclear. Germline V lookup: CDR1 SSHAT, CDR2 FNYEAQ (reference sequence). V gave up 7 bases and J gave up 5 bases, with 14 bases separating them. The length of the CDR3 is 14 residues. CDR3 in amino acids: CASTELDPTGELFF. DNA of the CDR3: TGTGCCAGCACCGAGTTAGATCCGACCGGGGAGCTGTTTTTT. Combining the CDR3 with reference TRBV7-7 and TRBJ2-2 gives the whole variable domain GAGVSQSPRYKVTKRGQDVTLRCDPISSHATLYWYQQALGQGPEFLTYFNYEAQPDKSGLPSDRFSAERPEGSISTLTIQRTEQRDSAMYRCASTELDPTGELFFGEGSRLTVL.

The chain uses TRBV5-1 and TRBJ2-6; D might be TRBD1 (6 bases). CDR1 is SGHRS, CDR2 YFSETQ, per germline. This CDR3 comprises 16 residues. V lost 4 bases and J lost 2, with 13 bases in between. The CDR3 sequence: CASSVVTGTGANVLTF. CDR3 in DNA: TGCGCCAGCAGCGTCGTTACAGGGACTGGGGCCAACGTCCTGACTTTC.

In DNA form, the CDR3 reads TGCAGTGCTTCTGTCAGCGGGAGGGGAGATACGCAGTATTTT. Translating gives CSASVSGRGDTQYF. V and J are TRBV20-1 and TRBJ2-3, with TRBD2 matching 10 bases. The CDR3 has 14 residues. V lost 5 bases and J lost 5; bases outside the gene matches: 7. CDR1 and CDR2 from the germline V gene are DFQATT and SNEGSKA (reference sequence).

The chain employs TRBV7-2 and TRBJ1-1; weak D call: TRBD1 (5 bases). V shed 5 bases and J shed 2 bases, with 12 bases lying between them. The V gene's germline CDR1 is SGHTA and CDR2 FQGNSA. The CDR3 totals 14 residues. Here the CDR3 reads CASSRNTGNTEAFF. The CDR3 region has the DNA TGTGCCAGCAGCCGAAACACAGGAAACACTGAAGCTTTCTTT.

The sample holds a few counts of this clonotype. CDR3 coding DNA: TGTGCCAGCAGACCGAGGACTAGCAGACTCACCGGGGAGCTGTTTTTT. Its protein product is CASRPRTSRLTGELFF. The rearrangement links TRBV12-3 or TRBV12-4 to TRBJ2-2, with 8 bases that match TRBD2. Germline trimming cut 6 bases from V and 4 bases from J; bases unmatched to any gene: 10. CDR3 length equals 16 residues.

This chain connects TRBV5-1 to TRBJ2-3, with TRBD1 matching over 12 bases. Trimming at V came to 4 bases and at J to 6 bases, leaving 3 bases not matched to a gene. This CDR3 has 14 residues. CDR1 and CDR2 (germline): SGHRS, YFSETQ. CDR3 amino acids: CASSRGQGADTQYF. In DNA, the CDR3 is TGCGCCAGCAGCAGGGGACAGGGGGCGGATACGCAGTATTTT.

The rearrangement uses TRBV10-2 and TRBJ2-5; 9 bases align to TRBD1. The ends lost 6 bases at V and 4 bases at J; junction bases unmatched: 9. CDR3 length: 15 amino acids. Germline CDR1 WSHSY, CDR2 SAAADI. The CDR3 nucleotides are TGCGCCAGCAGCGGGACAGGGTTGGGCGTAGAGACCCAGTACTTC. It codes for CASSGTGLGVETQYF.

This clonotype was counted a few times. The genes are TRBV20-1 and TRBJ2-3; TRBD2 matches at 8 bases. Germline V lookup: CDR1 DFQATT, CDR2 SNEGSKA (reference sequence). The CDR3 is made up of 14 amino acids. Trimming took 5 bases from V and 5 from J; bases not matched to a gene: 9. As DNA, the CDR3 is TGCAGTGCTTCGACGGGGGGGAGACAAGATACGCAGTATTTT. This encodes CSASTGGRQDTQYF.

This clonotype appeared a few times. J is TRBJ2-5 and V is TRBV6-2 or TRBV6-3; 10 bases agree with TRBD1. CDR1 MNHEY and CDR2 SVGEGT come from the germline V gene. CDR3 size: 15 residues. J was trimmed by 5 bases and V by 5 bases; bases with no gene match: 8. The chain's CDR3 is CASSHPGQGTETQYF. The DNA of the CDR3 is TGTGCCAGCAGTCACCCGGGACAGGGGACGGAGACCCAGTACTTC.

The genes are TRBV6-1 and TRBJ2-7; perhaps D is TRBD1 or TRBD2 (5 bases each). Trimming pared 6 bases from V and 0 bases from J, leaving 18 bases between. CDR3 length: 16 amino acids. Germline loops: CDR1 MNHNS, CDR2 SASEGT. In DNA, the CDR3 is TGTGCCAGCAGGCAACTAACCGGGACGACCTCCTACGAGCAGTACTTC. Protein product: CASRQLTGTTSYEQYF.

This chain links TRBV12-3 or TRBV12-4 with TRBJ2-2; the D is unclear. This CDR3 comprises 14 residues. V lost 6 bases and J lost 6, with 14 bases in between. In nucleotides, the CDR3 is TGTGCCAGCAGGTCTTCGGGTGGTGCCGGGGAGCTGTTTTTT. The encoded protein is CASRSSGGAGELFF.

V and J are TRBV5-1 and TRBJ1-2; 7 bases line up with TRBD1. Unmatched junction bases numbered 11, after V lost 4 bases and J lost 8 bases. The germline V gene has CDR1 SGHRS and CDR2 YFSETQ. The CDR3 covers 14 residues. This chain's CDR3 is CASSTLTGTYGYTF. The DNA for the CDR3 is TGCGCCAGCAGCACCTTGACAGGGACGTACGGCTACACCTTC.

This clonotype occurred a few times. J is TRBJ1-1 and V is TRBV15, with D maybe TRBD1 (6 bases). The CDR3 consists of 15 residues. With 2 bases removed from V and 3 bases from J, the gap between germline ends came to 13 bases. CDR1 and CDR2 (germline): LNHNV, YYDKDF (reference sequence). For the CDR3, the DNA is TGTGCCACCAGCAGAACAGGGTTTGGTGACACTGAAGCTTTCTTT. Its translation: CATSRTGFGDTEAFF.

The rearrangement uses TRBV5-5 and TRBJ2-1; TRBD2 agrees at 7 bases. Germline values: CDR1 SGHKS, CDR2 YYEKEE (reference sequence). Trimming took 6 bases from V and 7 from J; bases not matched to a gene: 13. The CDR3 covers 15 residues. The CDR3 region has the DNA TGTGCCAGCACCAGACCAGCGGGGTATTTAAATGAGCAGTTCTTC. It is translated as CASTRPAGYLNEQFF.